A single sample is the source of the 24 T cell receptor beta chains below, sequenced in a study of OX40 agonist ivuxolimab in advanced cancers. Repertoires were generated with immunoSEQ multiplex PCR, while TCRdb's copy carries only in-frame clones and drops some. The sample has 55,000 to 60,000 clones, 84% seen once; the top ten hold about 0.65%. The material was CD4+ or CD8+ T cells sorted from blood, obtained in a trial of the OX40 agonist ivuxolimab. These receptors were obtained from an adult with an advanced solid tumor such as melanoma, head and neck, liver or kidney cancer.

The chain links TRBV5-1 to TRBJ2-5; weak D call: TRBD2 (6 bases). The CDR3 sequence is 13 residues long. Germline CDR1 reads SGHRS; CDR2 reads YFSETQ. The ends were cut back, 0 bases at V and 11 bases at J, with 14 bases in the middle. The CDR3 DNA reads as TGCGCCAGCAGCTTGGCGGCTGGCCGGGAGCAGTACTTC. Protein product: CASSLAAGREQYF.

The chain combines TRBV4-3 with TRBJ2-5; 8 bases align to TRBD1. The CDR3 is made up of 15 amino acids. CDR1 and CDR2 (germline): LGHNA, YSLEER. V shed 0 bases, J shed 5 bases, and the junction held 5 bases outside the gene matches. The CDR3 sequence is CASSQDQGARETQYF. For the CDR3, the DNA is TGCGCCAGCAGCCAAGATCAGGGGGCGAGGGAGACCCAGTACTTC.

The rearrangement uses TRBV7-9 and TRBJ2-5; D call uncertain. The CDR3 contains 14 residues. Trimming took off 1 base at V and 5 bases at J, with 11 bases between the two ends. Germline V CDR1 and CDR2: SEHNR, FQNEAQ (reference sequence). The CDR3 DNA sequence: TGTGCCAGCAGCTTAGGACTCCCCACGGAGACCCAGTACTTC. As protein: CASSLGLPTETQYF.

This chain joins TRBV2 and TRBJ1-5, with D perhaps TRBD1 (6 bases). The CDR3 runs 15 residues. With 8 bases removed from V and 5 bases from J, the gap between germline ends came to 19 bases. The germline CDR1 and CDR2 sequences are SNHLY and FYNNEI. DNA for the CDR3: TGTGCCAGCCGGGGCTTTTGGGACACCGATCAGCCCCAGCATTTT. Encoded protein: CASRGFWDTDQPQHF.

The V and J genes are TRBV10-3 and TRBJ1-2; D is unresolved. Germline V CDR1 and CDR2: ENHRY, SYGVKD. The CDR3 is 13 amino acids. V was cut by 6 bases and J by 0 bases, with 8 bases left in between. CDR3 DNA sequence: TGTGCCATCAGCCGGGATGCTAACTATGGCTACACCTTC. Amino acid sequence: CAISRDANYGYTF.

As DNA, the CDR3 is TGTGCCAGCAGCTCTCAGAAGTATGGCTACACCTTC. Protein: CASSSQKYGYTF. The chain recombines TRBV11-3 with TRBJ1-2; D ambiguous. The CDR3 is 12 amino acids. V was cut by 4 bases and J by 5 bases, with 8 bases left in between. The germline CDR1 and CDR2 sequences are SGHNT and YENEEA.

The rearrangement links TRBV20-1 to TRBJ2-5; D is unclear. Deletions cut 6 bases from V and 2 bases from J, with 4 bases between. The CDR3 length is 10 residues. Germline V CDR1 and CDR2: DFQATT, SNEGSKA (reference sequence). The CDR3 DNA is TGCAGTGCGGAGCAAGAGACCCAGTACTTC. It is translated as CSAEQETQYF.

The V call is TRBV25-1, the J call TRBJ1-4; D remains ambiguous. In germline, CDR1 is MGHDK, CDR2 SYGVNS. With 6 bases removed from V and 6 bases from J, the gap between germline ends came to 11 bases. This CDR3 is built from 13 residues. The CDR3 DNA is TGTGCCAGCAGGCGGACTCAAGATGAAAAACTGTTTTTT. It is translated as CASRRTQDEKLFF.

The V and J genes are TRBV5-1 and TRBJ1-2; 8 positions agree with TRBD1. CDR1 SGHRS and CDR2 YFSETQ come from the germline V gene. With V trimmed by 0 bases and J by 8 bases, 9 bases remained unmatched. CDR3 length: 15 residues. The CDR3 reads CASSLADRGSAGYTF. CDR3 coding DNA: TGCGCCAGCAGCTTGGCCGACAGGGGATCGGCCGGCTACACCTTC.

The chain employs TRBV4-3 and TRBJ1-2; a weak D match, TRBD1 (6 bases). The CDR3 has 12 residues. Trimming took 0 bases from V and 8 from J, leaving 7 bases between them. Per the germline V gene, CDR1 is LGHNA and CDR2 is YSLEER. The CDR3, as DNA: TGCGCCAGCAGCCAAGAGGGGGGCGGCTACACCTTC. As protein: CASSQEGGGYTF.

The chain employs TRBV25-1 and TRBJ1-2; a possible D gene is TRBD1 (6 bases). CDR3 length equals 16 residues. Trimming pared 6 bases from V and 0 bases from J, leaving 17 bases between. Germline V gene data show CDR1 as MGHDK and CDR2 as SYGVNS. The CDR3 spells CASRPRDKPANYGYTF. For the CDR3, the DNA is TGTGCCAGCAGACCCCGGGACAAGCCAGCTAACTATGGCTACACCTTC.

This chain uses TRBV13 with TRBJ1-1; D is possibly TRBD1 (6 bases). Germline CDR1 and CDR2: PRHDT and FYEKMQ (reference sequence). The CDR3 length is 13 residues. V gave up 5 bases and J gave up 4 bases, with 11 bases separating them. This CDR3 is CASSRRGPTEAFF. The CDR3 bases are TGTGCCAGCAGCCGCCGGGGGCCCACTGAAGCTTTCTTT.

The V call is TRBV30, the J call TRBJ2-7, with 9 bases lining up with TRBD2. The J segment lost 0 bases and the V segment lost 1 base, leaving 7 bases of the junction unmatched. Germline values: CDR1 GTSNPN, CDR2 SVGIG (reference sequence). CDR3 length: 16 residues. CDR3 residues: CAWSDLAGFISYEQYF. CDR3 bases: TGTGCCTGGAGTGATCTAGCGGGATTCATCTCCTACGAGCAGTACTTC.

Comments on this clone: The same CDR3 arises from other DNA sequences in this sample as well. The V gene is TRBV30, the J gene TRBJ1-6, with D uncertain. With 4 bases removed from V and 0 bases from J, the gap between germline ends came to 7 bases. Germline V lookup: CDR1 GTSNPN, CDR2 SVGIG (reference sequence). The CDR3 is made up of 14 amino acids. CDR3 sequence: CAWTRSSYNSPLHF. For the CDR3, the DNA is TGTGCCTGGACTCGGAGCTCCTATAATTCACCCCTCCACTTT.

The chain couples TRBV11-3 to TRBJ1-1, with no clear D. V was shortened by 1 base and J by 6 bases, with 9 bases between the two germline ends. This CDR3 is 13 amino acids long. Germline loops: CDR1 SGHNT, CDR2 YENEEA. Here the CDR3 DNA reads TGTGCCAGCAGCTTAGGTGGAGACTCTGAAGCTTTCTTT. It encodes CASSLGGDSEAFF.

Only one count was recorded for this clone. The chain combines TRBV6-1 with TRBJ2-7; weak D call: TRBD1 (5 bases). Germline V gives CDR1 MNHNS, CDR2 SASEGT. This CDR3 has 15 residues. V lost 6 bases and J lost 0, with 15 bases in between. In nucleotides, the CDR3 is TGTGCCAGCAGAGTCGCCGGACAAAGCTCCTACGAGCAGTACTTC. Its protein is CASRVAGQSSYEQYF.

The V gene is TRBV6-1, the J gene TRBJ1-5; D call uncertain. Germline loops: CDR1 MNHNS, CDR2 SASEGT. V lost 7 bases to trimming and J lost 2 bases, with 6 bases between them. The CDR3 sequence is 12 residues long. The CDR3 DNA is TGTGCCAGCATAGAGGGCAATCAGCCCCAGCATTTT. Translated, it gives CASIEGNQPQHF.

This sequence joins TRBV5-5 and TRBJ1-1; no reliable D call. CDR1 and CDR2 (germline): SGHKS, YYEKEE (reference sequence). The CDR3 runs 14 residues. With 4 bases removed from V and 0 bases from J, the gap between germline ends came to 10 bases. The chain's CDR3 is CASSQHSLNTEAFF. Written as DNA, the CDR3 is TGTGCCAGCAGCCAGCACAGTTTGAACACTGAAGCTTTCTTT.

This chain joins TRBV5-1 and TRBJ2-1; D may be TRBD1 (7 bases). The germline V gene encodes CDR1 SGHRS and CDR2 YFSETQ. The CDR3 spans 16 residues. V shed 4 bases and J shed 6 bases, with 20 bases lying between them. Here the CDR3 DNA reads TGCGCCAGCAGCCTGGAGCGACAGGGAGCGGGCAATGAGCAGTTCTTC. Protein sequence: CASSLERQGAGNEQFF. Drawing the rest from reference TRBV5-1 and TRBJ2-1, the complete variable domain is KAGVTQTPRYLIKTRGQQVTLSCSPISGHRSVSWYQQTPGQGLQFLFEYFSETQRNKGNFPGRFSGRQFSNSRSEMNVSTLELGDSALYLCASSLERQGAGNEQFFGPGTRLTVL.

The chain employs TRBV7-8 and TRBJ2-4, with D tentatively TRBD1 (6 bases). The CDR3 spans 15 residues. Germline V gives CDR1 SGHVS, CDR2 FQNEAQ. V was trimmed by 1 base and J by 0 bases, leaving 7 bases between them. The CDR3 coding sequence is TGTGCCAGCAGCTTAGTAGGGGGAGCCAAAAACATTCAGTACTTC. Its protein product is CASSLVGGAKNIQYF.

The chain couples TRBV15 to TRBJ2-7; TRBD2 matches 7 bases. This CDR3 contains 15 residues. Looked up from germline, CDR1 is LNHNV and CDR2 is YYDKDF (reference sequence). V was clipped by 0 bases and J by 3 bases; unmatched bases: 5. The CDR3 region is CATSRDASGNYEQYF. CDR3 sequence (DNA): TGTGCCACCAGCAGAGACGCCAGCGGGAACTACGAGCAGTACTTC. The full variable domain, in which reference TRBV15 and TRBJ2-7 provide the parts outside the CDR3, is DAMVIQNPRYQVTQFGKPVTLSCSQTLNHNVMYWYQQKSSQAPKLLFHYYDKDFNNEADTPDNFQSRRPNTSFCFLDIRSPGLGDTAMYLCATSRDASGNYEQYFGPGTRLTVT.

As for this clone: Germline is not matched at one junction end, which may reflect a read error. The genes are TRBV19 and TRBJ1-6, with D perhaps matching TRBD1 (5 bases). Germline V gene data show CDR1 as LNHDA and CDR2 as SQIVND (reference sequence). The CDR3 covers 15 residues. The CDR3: CASSEGAGYNSPFHF. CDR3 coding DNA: TGTGCCAGTAGTGAAGGGGCGGGTTATAATTCACCCTTCCACTTT. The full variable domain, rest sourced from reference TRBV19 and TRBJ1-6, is DGGITQSPKYLFRKEGQNVTLSCEQNLNHDAMYWYRQDPGQGLRLIYYSQIVNDFQKGDIAEGYSVSREKKESFPLTVTSAQKNPTAFYLCASSEGAGYNSPFHFGNGTRLTVT.

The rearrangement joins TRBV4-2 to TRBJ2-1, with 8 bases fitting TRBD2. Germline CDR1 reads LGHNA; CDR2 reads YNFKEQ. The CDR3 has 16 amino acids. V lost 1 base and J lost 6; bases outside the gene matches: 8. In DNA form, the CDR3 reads TGTGCCAGCAGCCAAGTAATCAGCGGGAGTGGCAATGAGCAGTTCTTC. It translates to CASSQVISGSGNEQFF.

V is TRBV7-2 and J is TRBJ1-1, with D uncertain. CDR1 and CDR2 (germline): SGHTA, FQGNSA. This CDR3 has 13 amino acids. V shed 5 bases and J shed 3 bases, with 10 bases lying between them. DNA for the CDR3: TGTGCCAGCAGCCGTCTTATGGACACTGAAGCTTTCTTT. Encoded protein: CASSRLMDTEAFF. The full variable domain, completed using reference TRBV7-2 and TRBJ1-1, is GAGVSQSPSNKVTEKGKDVELRCDPISGHTALYWYRQSLGQGLEFLIYFQGNSAPDKSGLPSDRFSAERTGGSVSTLTIQRTQQEDSAVYLCASSRLMDTEAFFGQGTRLTVV.